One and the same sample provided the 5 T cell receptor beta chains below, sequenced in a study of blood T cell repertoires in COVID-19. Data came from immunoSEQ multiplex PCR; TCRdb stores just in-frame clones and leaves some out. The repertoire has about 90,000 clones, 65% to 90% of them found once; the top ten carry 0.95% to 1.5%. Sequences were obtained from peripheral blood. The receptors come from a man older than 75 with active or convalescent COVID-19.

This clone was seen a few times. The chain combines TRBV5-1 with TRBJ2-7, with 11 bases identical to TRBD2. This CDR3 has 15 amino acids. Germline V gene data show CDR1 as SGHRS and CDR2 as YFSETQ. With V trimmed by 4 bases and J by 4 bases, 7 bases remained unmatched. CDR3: CASSTGLAGTYEQYF. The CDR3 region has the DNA TGCGCCAGCAGCACCGGACTAGCGGGCACATACGAGCAGTACTTC.

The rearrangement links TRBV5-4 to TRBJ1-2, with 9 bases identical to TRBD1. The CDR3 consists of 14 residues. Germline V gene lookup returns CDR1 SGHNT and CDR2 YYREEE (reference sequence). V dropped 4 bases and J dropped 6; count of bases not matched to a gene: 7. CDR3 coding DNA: TGTGCCAGCAGCACACAACAGGGGGCGGATGGCTACACCTTC. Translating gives CASSTQQGADGYTF.

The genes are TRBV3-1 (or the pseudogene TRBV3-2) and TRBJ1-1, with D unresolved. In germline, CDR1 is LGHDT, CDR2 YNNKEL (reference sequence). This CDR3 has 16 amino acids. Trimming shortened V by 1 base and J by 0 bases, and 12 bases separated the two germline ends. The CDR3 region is CASSQGQSIMNTEAFF. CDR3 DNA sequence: TGTGCCAGCAGCCAAGGTCAGTCGATAATGAACACTGAAGCTTTCTTT.

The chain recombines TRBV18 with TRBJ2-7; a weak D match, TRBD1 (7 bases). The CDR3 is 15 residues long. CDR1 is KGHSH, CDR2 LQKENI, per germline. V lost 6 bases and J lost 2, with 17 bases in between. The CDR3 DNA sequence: TGTGCCAGCTCGCCCGTCCAGGGGGGTCCCTACGAGCAGTACTTC. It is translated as CASSPVQGGPYEQYF.

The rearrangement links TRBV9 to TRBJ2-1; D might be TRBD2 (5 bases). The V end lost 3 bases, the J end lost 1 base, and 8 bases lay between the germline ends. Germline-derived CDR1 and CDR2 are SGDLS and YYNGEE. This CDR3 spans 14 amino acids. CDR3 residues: CASSDGKSYNEQFF. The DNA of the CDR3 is TGTGCCAGCAGCGACGGGAAGTCCTACAATGAGCAGTTCTTC.